What follows is one T cell receptor (beta chain) and its context. The data are from a study of blood T cell repertoires in COVID-19. Study summary: Acute and convalescent COVID-19 samples came from the United States, Italy and Spain. T cells, B-cell-depleted T cells, or PBMCs provided the cDNA or gDNA that served as material.

Authors' analysis steps: Reference gene primer amplification gave nucleated cell count estimates. Measured with immunoSEQ multiplex PCR; TCRdb has only the in-frame clones, and not every one. Clone size and the V and J calls come from that table; the DNA yielded D and trimming. The table has tens of thousands of clones, roughly 91% seen once. The CDR3 runs 14 residues. CDR1 and CDR2 (germline): MDHEN, SYDVKM. V gave up 5 bases and J gave up 7 bases; unmatched junction bases: 8. This TCR came from a human donor in a cohort sampled during active COVID-19. Sequences were obtained from peripheral blood. The V and J genes are TRBV28 and TRBJ1-2; 9 nucleotides agree with TRBD1. As DNA, the CDR3 is TGTGCCAGCAGTCCCGTGGACAGGGGAGGTGGCTACACCTTC. Its protein is CASSPVDRGGGYTF.